This passage covers 7 T cell receptor beta chains from one sample sequenced in a study of technical replicates of blood from several donors. TCRdb's table, derived via immunoSEQ multiplex PCR, lists solely in-frame clones and lacks some. The sample contains around 78,000 clones, 94% of which appear only once. The sample taken for sequencing was T cells isolated from PBMCs. The receptors shown here come from a human donor in good health.

The rearrangement joins TRBV18 to TRBJ1-1; 12 nucleotides line up with TRBD1. The CDR3 spans 17 residues. V was clipped by 0 bases and J by 0 bases; unmatched bases: 2. CDR1 is KGHSH and CDR2 is LQKENI in the germline V gene. CDR3 in amino acids: CASSPPGTGGMNTEAFF. For the CDR3, the DNA is TGTGCCAGCTCACCACCCGGGACAGGGGGCATGAACACTGAAGCTTTCTTT. Full variable domain (remainder filled in from reference TRBV18 and TRBJ1-1): NAGVMQNPRHLVRRRGQEARLRCSPMKGHSHVYWYRQLPEEGLKFMVYLQKENIIDESGMPKERFSAEFPKEGPSILRIQQVVRGDSAAYFCASSPPGTGGMNTEAFFGQGTRLTVV.

This clone appeared a single time. The chain joins TRBV10-2 to TRBJ2-2, with 7 bases that match TRBD1. The V gene end was trimmed by 8 bases and the J gene end by 1 base; junction bases not matched to a gene: 4. Germline loops: CDR1 WSHSY, CDR2 SAAADI. The CDR3 is 14 residues long. In nucleotides, the CDR3 is TGCGCCAGCTCTCGGACAGGGAACACCGGGGAGCTGTTTTTT. It specifies CASSRTGNTGELFF.

This chain uses TRBV11-3 with TRBJ1-2; TRBD1 might be the D (5 bases). Trimming pared 1 base from V and 0 bases from J, leaving 15 bases between. The germline V gene encodes CDR1 SGHNT and CDR2 YENEEA. CDR3 length: 17 residues. This CDR3 is CASSLAWGGAANYGYTF. The DNA of the CDR3 is TGTGCCAGCAGCTTAGCGTGGGGCGGAGCCGCTAACTATGGCTACACCTTC. The whole variable domain, filled in from reference TRBV11-3 and TRBJ1-2, reads EAGVVQSPRYKIIEKKQPVAFWCNPISGHNTLYWYLQNLGQGPELLIRYENEEAVDDSQLPKDRFSAERLKGVDSTLKIQPAELGDSAVYLCASSLAWGGAANYGYTFGSGTRLTVV.

The chain is built from TRBV7-3 and TRBJ2-5, with TRBD2 matching over 11 bases. CDR3 length equals 15 residues. Germline CDR1 reads SGHTA; CDR2 reads FQGTGA. V shed 5 bases, J shed 5 bases, and the junction held 7 bases outside the gene matches. CDR3 DNA: TGTGCCAGCAGCCAAAGGGCTAGCGGGGGGGAGACCCAGTACTTC. It yields the protein CASSQRASGGETQYF.

The chain joins TRBV2 to TRBJ2-7, with TRBD1 matching 7 bases. The CDR3 covers 13 residues. V was pared by 4 bases and J by 0 bases, with 0 bases of the junction left unmatched. Germline V CDR1 and CDR2: SNHLY, FYNNEI. CDR3 bases: TGTGCCAGCAGTGCAGGGGGCTCCTACGAGCAGTACTTC. It codes for CASSAGGSYEQYF.

The chain uses TRBV9 and TRBJ1-2; D is possibly TRBD1 (5 bases). This CDR3 is built from 14 residues. The germline CDR1 and CDR2 sequences are SGDLS and YYNGEE. The V gene lost 4 bases and the J gene lost 3 bases, with 13 bases spanning the gap. In DNA form, the CDR3 reads TGTGCCAGCAGCTCAGCAGGGTCGGACTATGGCTACACCTTC. Protein sequence: CASSSAGSDYGYTF.

This clone was detected only once. The chain links TRBV30 to TRBJ2-1; unclear D gene. Per germline, CDR1 GTSNPN and CDR2 SVGIG (reference sequence). Trimming cost V 4 bases and J 0 bases, with 10 bases left between them. The length of the CDR3 is 14 residues. This CDR3 is CAWMALSSYNEQFF. Written as DNA, the CDR3 is TGTGCCTGGATGGCATTAAGCTCCTACAATGAGCAGTTCTTC.